This T cell receptor (beta chain) originates from a study of cytomegalovirus exposure and HLA in healthy donors. As for the study in general: HLA-typed donors were the source of approximately 86 million unique TCRs held in an early data release. Broader study findings: Follow-up analysis later connected one missense variant in DCLRE1C with trimming of TCR beta V- and J-genes. TCR beta chains numbering roughly 150 were designated cytomegalovirus-associated. Accurate predictions that matched the HLA-A and HLA-B alleles of most subjects were reportedly made from TCR beta sequences.

Turning to this clone: What it recognizes is unknown.

Trimming removed 4 bases from V and 1 base from J; junction bases left unmatched: 1. This CDR3 contains 13 residues. Germline CDR1 and CDR2: SGHNT and YYREEE (reference sequence). Primers included in the PCR were 60 Vbeta and 13 Jbeta primers. Profiling relied on immunoSEQ multiplex PCR, and the TCRdb table lists in-frame clones only, not all of them. The sample totals some 110,000 clones; its top ten clones hold about 4%. Sequencing was done on a sample of PBMCs. This chain joins TRBV5-4 and TRBJ2-5; 7 bases line up with TRBD2. The receptor's source is a young man in good health and CMV-seronegative. The CDR3 DNA sequence: TGTGCCAGCAGCGGGACTACCCAAGAGACCCAGTACTTC. Its translation: CASSGTTQETQYF. Supplemented by reference TRBV5-4 and TRBJ2-5, the full variable domain reads ETGVTQSPTHLIKTRGQQVTLRCSSQSGHNTVSWYQQALGQGPQFIFQYYREEENGRGNFPPRFSGLQFPNYSSELNVNALELDDSALYLCASSGTTQETQYFGPGTRLLVL.